Presented here are 17 T cell receptor beta chains from one specimen sequenced in a study of T cells in women clearing cervical HPV infection. Profiled with immunoSEQ multiplex PCR; TCRdb holds only in-frame clones, not every one. In total, the table holds 45,000 to 55,000 clones. The specimen sequenced was blood buffy coat. These receptors all stem from a woman between 18 and 70 years old with a cervical HPV16 infection that either progressed to CIN3+ or cleared (not recorded which).

Note on this clone: The sequenced fragment ends 3 residues before the CDR3 boundary, so the rest is inferred from the germline J gene. This chain joins TRBV7-2 and TRBJ2-3; D is ambiguous. This CDR3 spans 14 amino acids. With 4 bases removed from V and 0 bases from J, the gap between germline ends came to 8 bases. Looked up from germline, CDR1 is SGHTA and CDR2 is FQGNSA. CDR3 DNA, as far as it was read: TGTGCCAGCAGCTCATCCCAGAGCACAGATACG. Residues: CASSSSQSTDT. From start to end, the CDR3 is CASSSSQSTDTQYF.

Details on this clone: The read falls 3 residues short of the CDR3 end, and the missing part is taken from the germline J gene. The chain uses TRBV15 and TRBJ1-4, with a tentative D call TRBD1 (5 bases). This CDR3 spans 15 amino acids. Germline V lookup: CDR1 LNHNV, CDR2 YYDKDF (reference sequence). The V end lost 5 bases, the J end lost 7 bases, and 17 bases lay between the germline ends. CDR3 sequence reads: CATSEGHLSSEKLFF. CDR3 DNA (partial): TGTGCCACCAGCGAAGGACACCTATCCAGTGAAAAA.

On this clone itself: The CDR3 extends 3 residues past the end of the read, so its final part is completed from the germline J gene. V is TRBV19 and J is TRBJ1-2; D unclear. Looked up from germline, CDR1 is LNHDA and CDR2 is SQIVND (reference sequence). The CDR3 runs 14 residues. CDR3 protein: CASTPERGINDYTF. The covered CDR3 bases are TGTGCCAGTACCCCCGAGCGAGGAATAAATGAC.

Points on this clone: The read is 3 residues too short to cover the CDR3 end, so that end is filled in from the germline J gene. The rearrangement joins TRBV18 to TRBJ1-1; maybe TRBD1 (6 bases). This CDR3 region has 15 residues. Germline V gene data show CDR1 as KGHSH and CDR2 as LQKENI. CDR3: CASSPHSGGQDTAFF. CDR3 DNA, as far as it was read: TGTGCCAGCTCACCACATAGCGGGGGGCAAGATACG.

Comments on this clone: The read stops 3 residues short of the end of the CDR3; the missing end is completed from the germline J gene. Within the sample, other DNA sequences also encode this same CDR3. The chain combines TRBV5-6 with TRBJ1-3; weak D call: TRBD1 (5 bases). Germline-derived CDR1 and CDR2 are SGHDT and YYEEEE. Trimming shortened V by 4 bases and J by 2 bases, and 13 bases separated the two germline ends. The CDR3 runs to 15 residues. The part of the CDR3 DNA that was read is TGTGCCAGCAGCGAGCCTCAGGGCGCTGGAAACACC. Amino acid sequence: CASSEPQGAGNT. The full CDR3 reads CASSEPQGAGNTIYF.

Worth noting for this clone: The read gets to within 3 residues of the CDR3 end, and the germline J gene fills in the rest. The rearrangement uses TRBV10-1 and TRBJ2-7, with 11 bases matching TRBD2. The germline V gene has CDR1 WNHNN and CDR2 SYGVQD (reference sequence). CDR3 length equals 16 residues. V lost 0 bases, J lost 4 bases, and 5 bases stayed unmatched. CDR3 DNA (partial): TGCGCCAGCAGTGAGTCCACTAGCGGGGGCATTTACGAG. As protein: CASSESTSGGIYE. The whole CDR3 sequence reads CASSESTSGGIYEQYF.

Note on this clone: The read gets to within 3 residues of the CDR3 end, and the germline J gene fills in the rest. J is TRBJ1-1 and V is TRBV6-4, with 9 bases identical to TRBD1. The ends lost 3 bases at V and 1 base at J; junction bases unmatched: 0. This CDR3 has 14 amino acids. The germline V gene encodes CDR1 MRHNA and CDR2 SNTAGT. CDR3 sequence: CASSEGQGNTEAFF. The CDR3 DNA, read in part, is TGTGCCAGCAGTGAGGGACAGGGGAACACTGAA.

Comments on this clone: The CDR3 end lies 3 residues beyond the end of the read and is filled in from the germline J gene. The V and J genes are TRBV30 and TRBJ2-2; D is ambiguous. Trimming took off 4 bases at V and 4 bases at J, with 7 bases between the two ends. Germline V gene sequence: CDR1 GTSNPN, CDR2 SVGIG (reference sequence). The CDR3 consists of 12 residues. The sequenced part of the CDR3 DNA is TGTGCCTGGACCCCCAGCACCGGGGAG. Translating it yields CAWTPSTGE. The complete CDR3 reads CAWTPSTGELFF.

To note about this clone: The CDR3 end is not reached by the read, which stops 3 residues before it; the germline J gene fills it in. V usage is TRBV30 and J usage is TRBJ1-1; D possibly corresponds to TRBD1 (5 bases). Germline CDR1 is GTSNPN and CDR2 is SVGIG (reference sequence). Trimming left V 4 bases short and J 3 bases short, with 18 bases between. This CDR3 region has 15 residues. The CDR3 is CAWNRGPGGDTEAFF. CDR3 bases read: TGTGCCTGGAATAGAGGCCCGGGAGGGGACACTGAA. Combining the CDR3 with reference TRBV30 and TRBJ1-1 gives the whole variable domain SQTIHQWPATLVQPVGSPLSLECTVEGTSNPNLYWYRQAAGRGLQLLFYSVGIGQISSEVPQNLSASRPQDRQFILSSKKLLLSDSGFYLCAWNRGPGGDTEAFFGQGTRLTVV.

With respect to this clone: The observed sequence ends 3 residues before the CDR3 terminus, with the missing tail filled in from the germline J gene. The rearrangement links TRBV10-2 to TRBJ2-7, with D maybe TRBD2 (7 bases). The CDR3 runs 14 residues. The germline V and J ends were trimmed by 10 bases and 0 bases, with 16 bases remaining between them. The germline gives CDR1 WSHSY, CDR2 SAAADI. The sequenced CDR3 bases are TGCGCCACCGGGGAGGGGGGGGCCTCCTACGAG. It yields the protein CATGEGGASYE. The whole CDR3 sequence is CATGEGGASYEQYF.

A note on this clone: The read ends 3 residues shy of where the CDR3 ends; the end is completed using the germline J gene. The V call is TRBV10-3, the J call TRBJ2-2; no definite D call. This CDR3 is built from 12 residues. V was pared by 0 bases and J by 7 bases, with 3 bases between. The V gene's germline CDR1 is ENHRY and CDR2 SYGVKD. The CDR3 DNA, read in part, is TGTGCCATCAGTGAGTCCCACGGGGAG. Protein sequence: CAISESHGE. The whole CDR3 protein is CAISESHGELFF.

CDR3 DNA (partial): TGTGCCATCAGTGAGTTTGGCACCGACTACGAG. It encodes CAISEFGTDYE. The whole CDR3 protein is CAISEFGTDYEQYF. This chain connects TRBV10-3 to TRBJ2-7; D call uncertain. The CDR3 goes on 3 residues after the read ends, and that part is filled in from the germline J gene. Trimming took off 1 base at V and 3 bases at J, with 10 bases between the two ends. The CDR3 runs to 14 residues. Germline CDR1 is ENHRY and CDR2 is SYGVKD.

The DNA read from the CDR3 is TGTGCCAGTAGTATCGACGGGACAGGGAGGGGTACC. Translation gives CASSIDGTGRGT. The CDR3 reads in full as CASSIDGTGRGTYTF. The chain uses TRBV19 and TRBJ1-2; TRBD1 matches at 9 bases. The read terminates 3 residues before the CDR3 end, so the remaining end is supplied by the germline J gene. Germline lookup yields CDR1 LNHDA and CDR2 SQIVND (reference sequence). The CDR3 spans 15 residues. Drawing the rest from reference TRBV19 and TRBJ1-2, the complete variable domain is DGGITQSPKYLFRKEGQNVTLSCEQNLNHDAMYWYRQDPGQGLRLIYYSQIVNDFQKGDIAEGYSVSREKKESFPLTVTSAQKNPTAFYLCASSIDGTGRGTYTFGSGTRLTVV.

With respect to this clone: The read ends 3 residues shy of where the CDR3 ends; the end is completed using the germline J gene. The chain recombines TRBV5-5 with TRBJ2-3, with 10 bases fitting TRBD1. CDR3 length equals 15 residues. The germline gives CDR1 SGHKS, CDR2 YYEKEE (reference sequence). CDR3 DNA, as far as it was read: TGTGCCAGCAGGATGACAGGGGGCCCAAATCAGCCG. Translation: CASRMTGGPNQP. The CDR3 in its entirety is CASRMTGGPNQPQYF.

A remark on this clone: An end of the junction does not agree with germline; a read error may underlie this. The read ends 3 residues before the CDR3 terminus; that terminus is restored from the germline J gene. The same CDR3 arises from other DNA sequences in this sample as well. V gene TRBV7-2 combines with J gene TRBJ1-3; 9 bases line up with TRBD1. The germline V gene encodes CDR1 SGHTA and CDR2 FQGNSA. This CDR3 comprises 16 residues. Partial CDR3 DNA: TGTGCCAGCAGCTCAGCAACAGGGGGCTCTGGAAACACG. It is translated as CASSSATGGSGNT. The entire CDR3 is CASSSATGGSGNTIYF.

Comments on this clone: The read terminates 3 residues ahead of where the CDR3 ends, so the germline J gene completes it. The V gene is TRBV28, the J gene TRBJ1-2; 8 bases fit TRBD1. The CDR3 loop spans 16 amino acids. Germline V CDR1 and CDR2: MDHEN, SYDVKM. V gave up 4 bases and J gave up 4 bases; unmatched junction bases: 11. The covered CDR3 bases are TGTGCCAGCAGTTGGACAGGGTTGGGGCCCTTCTATGGC. Translated: CASSWTGLGPFYG. The full CDR3 protein reads CASSWTGLGPFYGYTF.

For this clone: From the germline J gene comes the end of the CDR3, since the read stops 3 residues before it. The chain uses TRBV20-1 and TRBJ2-5, with TRBD2 as a possible D gene (6 bases). Germline CDR1 is DFQATT and CDR2 is SNEGSKA (reference sequence). The CDR3 loop spans 14 amino acids. V was cut by 4 bases and J by 3 bases, with 15 bases left in between. The sequenced part of the CDR3 DNA is TGCAGTGCTAAGAGGGACTCGATAAAAGAGACC. Amino acid sequence: CSAKRDSIKET. The complete CDR3 sequence is CSAKRDSIKETQYF.